A selection of T cell receptor beta chains follows, all from one sample in a study of CD4 T cells in relation to SARS-CoV-2 and coronaviruses. Produced via immunoSEQ multiplex PCR; TCRdb's table is partial and in-frame only. Of about 41,000 clones detected, 84% appear once; the ten largest clones hold roughly 1.2%. No antigen has been assigned to these receptors. Sequencing was carried out using naive CD4+ T cells from PBMCs, cultured in vitro. Receptors originate from an adult with COVID-19. The CDR3 runs from the conserved cysteine through the conserved F or W. A D gene is named only where the DNA matches it firmly. Size is stated for part of the rows, as once, few or many counts, or as a class when the clone is expanded.

V,D,size,J,DNA,CDR3
TRBV28,NA,NA,TRBJ2-7,TGTGCCAGCAGTTTACGGAAAGGGGCGCAGTACTTC,CASSLRKGAQYF
TRBV28,NA,NA,TRBJ2-5,TGTGCCAGCAAGCCGACCCGAGATCGACAAGAGACCCAGTACTTC,CASKPTRDRQETQYF
TRBV10-3,NA,NA,TRBJ2-5,TGTGCCATCAGTGAAAACAGGGAAGAGACCCAGTACTTC,CAISENREETQYF
TRBV27,NA,NA,TRBJ2-2,TGTGCCAGCAGTGAGGGGCCCGTTTTT,CASSEGPVF
TRBV29-1,NA,NA,TRBJ2-2,TGCAGCGTTGTGGGGAGCTTTAAGGGCGAGCTGTTTTTT,CSVVGSFKGELFF
TRBV18,NA,NA,TRBJ1-3,TGTGCCAGCTCAGAATCAACCTCTGGAAACACCATATATTTT,CASSESTSGNTIYF
TRBV6-5,NA,NA,TRBJ1-3,TGTGCCAGCAGCCAGACAGTCTCTGGAAACACCATATATTTT,CASSQTVSGNTIYF
TRBV7-3,NA,once,TRBJ2-2,TGTGCCAGCAGCCGGGACCTCTCGGGCGGGGAGCTGTTTTTT,CASSRDLSGGELFF
TRBV28,NA,NA,TRBJ2-6,TGTGCCAGCGAGCGTCGGGATTCTGGGGCCAACGTCCTGACTTTC,CASERRDSGANVLTF
TRBV27,NA,NA,TRBJ2-5,TGTGCCAGCGCCTCTCACCGGGAATACCAAGAGACCCAGTACTTC,CASASHREYQETQYF
TRBV5-1,NA,few,TRBJ2-1,TGCGCCAGCAGCCGGGGGGCCGTTTCCGGGCATGAGCAGTTCTTC,CASSRGAVSGHEQFF